A single sample is the source of the 2 T cell receptor beta chains below, sequenced in a study of T cell responses to AZD1222 COVID-19 vaccine. Assay used: immunoSEQ multiplex PCR; TCRdb lists only in-frame clones, some missing. The sample shows some 140,000 clones, around nine tenths of them seen only once. The sequencing here drew on peripheral blood, taken on day 0 of AZD1222 vaccination. These TCRs come from an adult in good health.

This chain uses TRBV3-1 (or the pseudogene TRBV3-2) with TRBJ1-6; 7 bases match TRBD1. This CDR3 contains 17 residues. CDR1 is LGHDT, CDR2 YNNKEL, per germline (reference sequence). J lost 0 bases, V lost 5 bases, and 7 bases had no gene match. CDR3 loop: CASSGNRGSSYNSPLHF. The CDR3 DNA reads as TGTGCCAGCAGCGGTAACAGGGGTAGCTCCTATAATTCACCCCTCCACTTT.

The chain combines TRBV2 with TRBJ1-2, with 9 bases matching TRBD1. Germline lookup yields CDR1 SNHLY and CDR2 FYNNEI. This CDR3 region has 15 residues. V gave up 8 bases and J gave up 7 bases; unmatched junction bases: 14. In DNA, the CDR3 is TGTGCCAGCGAACAGCAAACAACAGGGGGCGGTGGCTACACCTTC. Protein sequence: CASEQQTTGGGGYTF.